The clone carrying this TCR beta chain was recorded many times. This CDR3 has 13 residues. Germline loops: CDR1 SGHNT, CDR2 YYREEE (reference sequence). V was cut by 2 bases and J by 7 bases, with 10 bases left in between. The data derive from a study of T-cell reconstitution after alpha-beta-depleted transplantation in children. Construction of the TCRbeta library involved unique molecular identifiers. TCRdb independently ran MiXCR on the PCR reads; one entry per CDR3 protein. The sample contains some 590,000 distinct CDR3 sequences, approximately 10% of which appear only once. The receptor was isolated from a human donor who donated a stem cell graft to a child with acute myeloid leukemia. Material: PBMCs from the stem cell graft donor, obtained from the stem cell graft. The rearrangement uses TRBV5-4 and TRBJ2-1; tentative D call: TRBD2 (6 bases). The CDR3 DNA reads as TGTGCCAGCAGCTTCGGAGGGACTAATGAGCAGTTCTTC. Translated, it gives CASSFGGTNEQFF.